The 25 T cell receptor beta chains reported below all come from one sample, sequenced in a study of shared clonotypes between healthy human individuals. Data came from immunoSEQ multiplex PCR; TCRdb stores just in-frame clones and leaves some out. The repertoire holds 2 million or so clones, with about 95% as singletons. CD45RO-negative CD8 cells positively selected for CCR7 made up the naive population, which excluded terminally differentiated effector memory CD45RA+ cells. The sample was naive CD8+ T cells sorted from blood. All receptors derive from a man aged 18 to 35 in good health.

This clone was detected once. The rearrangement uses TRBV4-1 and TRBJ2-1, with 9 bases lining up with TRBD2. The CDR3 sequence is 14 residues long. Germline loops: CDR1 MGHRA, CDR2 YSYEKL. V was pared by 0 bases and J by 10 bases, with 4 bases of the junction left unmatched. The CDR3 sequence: CASSQDPLAGEQFF. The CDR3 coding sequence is TGCGCCAGCAGCCAAGATCCCCTAGCGGGGGAGCAGTTCTTC.

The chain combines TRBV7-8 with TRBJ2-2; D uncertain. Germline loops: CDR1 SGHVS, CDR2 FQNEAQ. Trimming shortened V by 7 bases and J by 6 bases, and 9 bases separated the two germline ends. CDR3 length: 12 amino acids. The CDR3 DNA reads TGTGCCAGCACCTTGATGCCCGGGGAGCTGTTTTTT. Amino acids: CASTLMPGELFF. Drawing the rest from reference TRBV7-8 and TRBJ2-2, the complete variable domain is GAGVSQSPRYKVAKRGQDVALRCDPISGHVSLFWYQQALGQGPEFLTYFQNEAQLDKSGLPSDRFFAERPEGSVSTLKIQRTQQEDSAVYLCASTLMPGELFFGEGSRLTVL.

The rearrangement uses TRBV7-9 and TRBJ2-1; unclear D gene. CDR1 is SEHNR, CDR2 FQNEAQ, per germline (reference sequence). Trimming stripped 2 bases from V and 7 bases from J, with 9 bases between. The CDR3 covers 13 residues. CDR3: CASSLTWENEQFF. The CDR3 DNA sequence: TGTGCCAGCAGCTTAACGTGGGAAAATGAGCAGTTCTTC. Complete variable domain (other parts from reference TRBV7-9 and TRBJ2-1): DTGVSQNPRHKITKRGQNVTFRCDPISEHNRLYWYRQTLGQGPEFLTYFQNEAQLEKSRLLSDRFSAERPKGSFSTLEIQRTEQGDSAMYLCASSLTWENEQFFGPGTRLTVL.

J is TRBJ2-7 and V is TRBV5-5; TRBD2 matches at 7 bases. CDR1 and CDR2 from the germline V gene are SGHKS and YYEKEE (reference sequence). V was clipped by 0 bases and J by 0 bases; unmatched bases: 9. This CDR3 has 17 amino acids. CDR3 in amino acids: CASSLEPAGTNSYEQYF. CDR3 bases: TGTGCCAGCAGCTTGGAGCCGGCAGGGACTAACTCCTACGAGCAGTACTTC.

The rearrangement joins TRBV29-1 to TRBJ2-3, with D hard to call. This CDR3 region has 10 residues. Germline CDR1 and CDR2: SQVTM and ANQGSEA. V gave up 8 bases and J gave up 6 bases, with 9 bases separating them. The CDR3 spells CSSEGDTQYF. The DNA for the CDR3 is TGCAGCTCCGAAGGGGATACGCAGTATTTT.

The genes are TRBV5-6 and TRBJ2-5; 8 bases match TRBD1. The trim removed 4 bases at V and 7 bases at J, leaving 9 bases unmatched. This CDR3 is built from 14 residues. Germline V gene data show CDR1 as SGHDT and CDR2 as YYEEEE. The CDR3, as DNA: TGTGCCAGCAGCAAATCCAGGGGGCGCGGGACCCAGTACTTC. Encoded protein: CASSKSRGRGTQYF. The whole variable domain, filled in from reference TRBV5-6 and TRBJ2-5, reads DAGVTQSPTHLIKTRGQQVTLRCSPKSGHDTVSWYQQALGQGPQFIFQYYEEEERQRGNFPDRFSGHQFPNYSSELNVNALLLGDSALYLCASSKSRGRGTQYFGPGTRLLVL.

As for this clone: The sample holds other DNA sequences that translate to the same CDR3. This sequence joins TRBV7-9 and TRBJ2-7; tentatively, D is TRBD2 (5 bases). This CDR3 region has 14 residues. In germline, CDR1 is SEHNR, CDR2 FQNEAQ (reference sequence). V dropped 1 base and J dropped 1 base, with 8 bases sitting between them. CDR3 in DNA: TGTGCCAGCAGCTTAGATGGGAGATCCTACGAGCAGTACTTC. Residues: CASSLDGRSYEQYF.

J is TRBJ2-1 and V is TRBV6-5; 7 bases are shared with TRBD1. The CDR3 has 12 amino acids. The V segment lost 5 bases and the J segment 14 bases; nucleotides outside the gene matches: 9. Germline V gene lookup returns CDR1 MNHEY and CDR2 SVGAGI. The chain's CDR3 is CASSPDRVVEFF. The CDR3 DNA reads TGTGCCAGCAGTCCCGACAGGGTTGTGGAGTTCTTC.

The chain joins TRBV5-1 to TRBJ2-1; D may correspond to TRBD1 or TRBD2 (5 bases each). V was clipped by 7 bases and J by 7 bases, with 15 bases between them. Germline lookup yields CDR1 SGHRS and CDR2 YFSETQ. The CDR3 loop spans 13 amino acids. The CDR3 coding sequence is TGCGCCAGCGCCCCGGGACGGAGTAATGAGCAGTTCTTC. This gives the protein CASAPGRSNEQFF.

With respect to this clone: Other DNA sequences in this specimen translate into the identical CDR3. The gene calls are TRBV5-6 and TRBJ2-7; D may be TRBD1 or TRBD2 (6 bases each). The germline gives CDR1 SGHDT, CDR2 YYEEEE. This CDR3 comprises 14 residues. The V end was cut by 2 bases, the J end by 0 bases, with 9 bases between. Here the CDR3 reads CASSLGGGSYEQYF. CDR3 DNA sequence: TGTGCCAGCAGCTTAGGAGGGGGCTCCTACGAGCAGTACTTC.

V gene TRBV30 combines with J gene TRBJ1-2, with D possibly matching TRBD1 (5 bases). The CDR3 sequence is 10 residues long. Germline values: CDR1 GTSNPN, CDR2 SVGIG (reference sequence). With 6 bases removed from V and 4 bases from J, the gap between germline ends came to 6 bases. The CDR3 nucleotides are TGTGCCTGCACAGGCTATGGCTACACCTTC. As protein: CACTGYGYTF.

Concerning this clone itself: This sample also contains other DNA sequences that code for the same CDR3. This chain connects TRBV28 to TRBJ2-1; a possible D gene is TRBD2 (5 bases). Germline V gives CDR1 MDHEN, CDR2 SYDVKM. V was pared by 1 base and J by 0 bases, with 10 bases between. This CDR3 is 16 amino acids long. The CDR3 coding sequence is TGTGCCAGCAGTTTATACCGGGGAAGCTCCTACAATGAGCAGTTCTTC. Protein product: CASSLYRGSSYNEQFF.

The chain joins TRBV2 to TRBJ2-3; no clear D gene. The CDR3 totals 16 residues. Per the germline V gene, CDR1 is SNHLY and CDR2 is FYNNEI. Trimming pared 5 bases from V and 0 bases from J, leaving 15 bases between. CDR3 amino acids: CASSLPRATSTDTQYF. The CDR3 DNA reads TGTGCCAGCAGTCTCCCTCGAGCGACTAGCACAGATACGCAGTATTTT. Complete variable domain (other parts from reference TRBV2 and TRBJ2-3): EPEVTQTPSHQVTQMGQEVILRCVPISNHLYFYWYRQILGQKVEFLVSFYNNEISEKSEIFDDQFSVERPDGSNFTLKIRSTKLEDSAMYFCASSLPRATSTDTQYFGPGTRLTVL.

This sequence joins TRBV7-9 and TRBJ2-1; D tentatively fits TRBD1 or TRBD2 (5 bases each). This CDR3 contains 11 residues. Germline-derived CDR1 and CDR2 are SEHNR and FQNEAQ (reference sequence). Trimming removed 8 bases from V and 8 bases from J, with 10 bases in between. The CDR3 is CASLWGYEQFF. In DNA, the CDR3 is TGTGCCAGCCTTTGGGGGTATGAGCAGTTCTTC. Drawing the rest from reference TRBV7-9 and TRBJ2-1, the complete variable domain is DTGVSQNPRHKITKRGQNVTFRCDPISEHNRLYWYRQTLGQGPEFLTYFQNEAQLEKSRLLSDRFSAERPKGSFSTLEIQRTEQGDSAMYLCASLWGYEQFFGPGTRLTVL.

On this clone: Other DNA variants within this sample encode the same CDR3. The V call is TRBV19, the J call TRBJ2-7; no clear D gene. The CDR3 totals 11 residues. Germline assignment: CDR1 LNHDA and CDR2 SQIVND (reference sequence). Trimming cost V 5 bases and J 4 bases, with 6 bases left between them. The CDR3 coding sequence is TGTGCCAGTAGTGACTTATACGAGCAGTACTTC. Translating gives CASSDLYEQYF.

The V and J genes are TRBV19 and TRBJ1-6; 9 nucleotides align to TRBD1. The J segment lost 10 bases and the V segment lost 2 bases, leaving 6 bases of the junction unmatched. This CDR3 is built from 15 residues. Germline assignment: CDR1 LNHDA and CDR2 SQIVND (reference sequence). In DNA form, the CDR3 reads TGTGCCAGTAGTATACTGGGACAGGGAGGCTCACCCCTCCACTTT. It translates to CASSILGQGGSPLHF.

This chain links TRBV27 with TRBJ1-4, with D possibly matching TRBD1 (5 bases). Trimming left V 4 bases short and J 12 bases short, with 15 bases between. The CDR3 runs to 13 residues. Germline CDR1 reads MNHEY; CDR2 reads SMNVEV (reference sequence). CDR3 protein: CASSWIRGQELFF. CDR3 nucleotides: TGTGCCAGCAGTTGGATCCGAGGACAAGAACTGTTTTTT.

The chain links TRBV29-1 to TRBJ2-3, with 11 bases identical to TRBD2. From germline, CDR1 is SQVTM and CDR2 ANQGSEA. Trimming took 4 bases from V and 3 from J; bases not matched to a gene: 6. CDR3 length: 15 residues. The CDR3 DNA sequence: TGCAGCGTTGGGGTAGCGGGAGGGCCAACAGATACGCAGTATTTT. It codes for CSVGVAGGPTDTQYF.

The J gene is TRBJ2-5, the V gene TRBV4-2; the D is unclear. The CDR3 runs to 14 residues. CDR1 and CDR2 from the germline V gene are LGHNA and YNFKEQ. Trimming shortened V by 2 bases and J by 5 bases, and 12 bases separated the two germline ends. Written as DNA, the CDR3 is TGTGCCAGCAGCCAATCGAGCGCGAGCGAGACCCAGTACTTC. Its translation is CASSQSSASETQYF.

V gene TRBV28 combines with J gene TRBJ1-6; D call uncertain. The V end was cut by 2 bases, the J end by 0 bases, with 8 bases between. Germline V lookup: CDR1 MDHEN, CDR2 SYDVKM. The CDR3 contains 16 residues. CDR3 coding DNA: TGTGCCAGCAGTTTAACGGGGAGCTCCTATAATTCACCCCTCCACTTT. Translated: CASSLTGSSYNSPLHF.

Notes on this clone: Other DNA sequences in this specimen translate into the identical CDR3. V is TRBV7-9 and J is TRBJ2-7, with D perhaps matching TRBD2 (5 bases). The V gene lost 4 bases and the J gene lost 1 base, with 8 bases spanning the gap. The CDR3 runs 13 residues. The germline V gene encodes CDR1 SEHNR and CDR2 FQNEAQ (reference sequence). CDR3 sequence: CASSYGGSYEQYF. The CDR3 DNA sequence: TGTGCCAGCAGCTACGGAGGATCCTACGAGCAGTACTTC.

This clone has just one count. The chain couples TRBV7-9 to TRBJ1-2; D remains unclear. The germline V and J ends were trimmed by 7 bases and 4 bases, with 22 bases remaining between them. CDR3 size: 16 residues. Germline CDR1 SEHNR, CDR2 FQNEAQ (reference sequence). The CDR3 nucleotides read TGTGCCAGCAACATCATGGACGGAGGTGCGGGCTATGGCTACACCTTC. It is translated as CASNIMDGGAGYGYTF.

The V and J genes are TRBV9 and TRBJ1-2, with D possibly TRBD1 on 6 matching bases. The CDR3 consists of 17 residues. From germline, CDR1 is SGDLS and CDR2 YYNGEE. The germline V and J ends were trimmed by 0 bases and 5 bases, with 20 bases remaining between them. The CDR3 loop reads CASSVGFSAGTSYGYTF. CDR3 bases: TGTGCCAGCAGCGTAGGATTCTCCGCCGGGACAAGTTATGGCTACACCTTC.

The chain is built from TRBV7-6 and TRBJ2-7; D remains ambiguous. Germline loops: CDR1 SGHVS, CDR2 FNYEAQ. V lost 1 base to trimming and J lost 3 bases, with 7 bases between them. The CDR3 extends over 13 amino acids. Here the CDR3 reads CASSLELLYEQYF. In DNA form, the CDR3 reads TGTGCCAGCAGCTTAGAACTGCTCTACGAGCAGTACTTC.

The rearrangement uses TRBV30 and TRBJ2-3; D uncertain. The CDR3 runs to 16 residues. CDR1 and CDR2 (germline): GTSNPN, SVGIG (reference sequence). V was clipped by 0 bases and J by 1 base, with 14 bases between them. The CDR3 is CAWSVGTGIGTDTQYF. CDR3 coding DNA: TGTGCCTGGAGTGTTGGCACGGGCATTGGCACAGATACGCAGTATTTT.